The 5 T cell receptor beta chains in this list originate from one sample, sequenced in a study of cytomegalovirus exposure and HLA in healthy donors. PCR used 60 Vbeta primers and 13 Jbeta primers. Assay used: immunoSEQ multiplex PCR; TCRdb lists only in-frame clones, some missing. The repertoire holds a few hundred thousand clones, nearly 95% seen once, with 1.5% to 2% in the top ten. Material: PBMCs. These receptors were obtained from a girl aged 2-10 years in good health and CMV-seronegative.

This clone was detected once. The rearrangement uses TRBV30 and TRBJ1-3; maybe TRBD1 (5 bases). V lost 6 bases to trimming and J lost 4 bases, with 7 bases between them. The CDR3 is 11 residues long. Looked up from germline, CDR1 is GTSNPN and CDR2 is SVGIG (reference sequence). For the CDR3, the DNA is TGTGCCTGCGACAGCGGAAACACCATATATTTT. Protein product: CACDSGNTIYF. The complete variable domain, with remaining parts taken from reference TRBV30 and TRBJ1-3, reads SQTIHQWPATLVQPVGSPLSLECTVEGTSNPNLYWYRQAAGRGLQLLFYSVGIGQISSEVPQNLSASRPQDRQFILSSKKLLLSDSGFYLCACDSGNTIYFGEGSWLTVV.

The chain joins TRBV15 to TRBJ2-1; 8 bases line up with TRBD1. V lost 1 base, J lost 8 bases, and 13 bases stayed unmatched. The CDR3 is 17 amino acids. In germline, CDR1 is LNHNV, CDR2 YYDKDF (reference sequence). In nucleotides, the CDR3 is TGTGCCACCAGCAGAGGAGGACAGGGACGTGGGTTCGATGAGCAGTTCTTC. Protein product: CATSRGGQGRGFDEQFF.

This chain connects TRBV5-6 to TRBJ2-2; TRBD2 might be the D (6 bases). CDR1 is SGHDT, CDR2 YYEEEE, per germline. Trimming shortened V by 4 bases and J by 7 bases, and 11 bases separated the two germline ends. The CDR3 contains 13 residues. CDR3 nucleotides: TGTGCCAGCAGCGGGTACGGGAGCGGGGAGCTGTTTTTT. Its translation: CASSGYGSGELFF. Together with reference TRBV5-6 and TRBJ2-2, the CDR3 gives the full variable domain: DAGVTQSPTHLIKTRGQQVTLRCSPKSGHDTVSWYQQALGQGPQFIFQYYEEEERQRGNFPDRFSGHQFPNYSSELNVNALLLGDSALYLCASSGYGSGELFFGEGSRLTVL.

Of note for this clone: One end of the junction fails to match germline, which may point to a read error. The chain uses TRBV7-7 and TRBJ2-2; the D gene is possibly TRBD2 (6 bases). CDR1 and CDR2 from the germline V gene are SSHAT and FNYEAQ (reference sequence). The CDR3 sequence is 14 residues long. CDR3 nucleotide sequence: TGTGCTAGCAGCTTAGTGGAGGGATCCGGGGAGCTGTTTTTT. Its protein product is CASSLVEGSGELFF.

This chain links TRBV5-6 with TRBJ2-7; the D is unclear. Per germline, CDR1 SGHDT and CDR2 YYEEEE. Deletions cut 1 base from V and 3 bases from J, with 8 bases between. The CDR3 is 13 residues long. The DNA of the CDR3 is TGTGCCAGCAGCTTGAATCAGTACTACGAGCAGTACTTC. It codes for CASSLNQYYEQYF.